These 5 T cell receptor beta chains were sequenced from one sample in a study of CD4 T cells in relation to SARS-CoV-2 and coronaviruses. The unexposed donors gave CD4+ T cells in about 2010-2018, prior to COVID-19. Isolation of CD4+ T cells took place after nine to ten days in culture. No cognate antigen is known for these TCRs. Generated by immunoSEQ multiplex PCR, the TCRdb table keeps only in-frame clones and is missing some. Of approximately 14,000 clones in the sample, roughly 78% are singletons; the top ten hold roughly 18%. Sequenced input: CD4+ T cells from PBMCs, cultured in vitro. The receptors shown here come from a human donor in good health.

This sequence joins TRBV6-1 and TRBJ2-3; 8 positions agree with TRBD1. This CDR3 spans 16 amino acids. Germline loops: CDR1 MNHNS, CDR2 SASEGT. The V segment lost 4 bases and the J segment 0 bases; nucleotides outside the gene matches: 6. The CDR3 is CASSVGTGLSTDTQYF. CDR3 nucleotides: TGTGCCAGCAGTGTCGGGACAGGCCTTAGCACAGATACGCAGTATTTT.

The CDR3 DNA follows: TGTGCCAGTAGTATGGAATGGGATTCGTTCCATTTT. It specifies CASSMEWDSFHF. The gene calls are TRBV19 and TRBJ1-5; D is undetermined. The V gene lost 3 bases and the J gene lost 16 bases, with 16 bases spanning the gap. The length of the CDR3 is 12 residues. From germline, CDR1 is LNHDA and CDR2 SQIVND (reference sequence).

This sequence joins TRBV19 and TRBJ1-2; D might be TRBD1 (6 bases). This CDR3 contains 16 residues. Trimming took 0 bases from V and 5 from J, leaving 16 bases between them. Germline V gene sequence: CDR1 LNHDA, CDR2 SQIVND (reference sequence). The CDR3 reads CASSIDRGQAGYGYTF. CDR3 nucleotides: TGTGCCAGTAGTATAGATCGGGGGCAAGCTGGGTATGGCTACACCTTC.

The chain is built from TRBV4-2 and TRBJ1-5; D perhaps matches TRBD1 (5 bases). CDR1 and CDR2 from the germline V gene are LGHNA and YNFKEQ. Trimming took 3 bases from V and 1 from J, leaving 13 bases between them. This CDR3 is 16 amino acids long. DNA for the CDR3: TGTGCCAGCAGCCAGGGACCTACAGAAAGCAATCAGCCCCAGCATTTT. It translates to CASSQGPTESNQPQHF.

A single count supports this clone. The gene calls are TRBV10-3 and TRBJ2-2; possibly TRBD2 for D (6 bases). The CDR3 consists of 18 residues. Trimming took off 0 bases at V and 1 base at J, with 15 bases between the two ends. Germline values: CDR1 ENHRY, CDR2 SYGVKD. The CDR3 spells CAISESGMTGENTGELFF. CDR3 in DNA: TGTGCCATCAGTGAGTCGGGGATGACGGGAGAGAACACCGGGGAGCTGTTTTTT.